This T cell receptor (beta chain) derives from a study of cytomegalovirus exposure and HLA in healthy donors. Primers included in the PCR were 60 Vbeta and 13 Jbeta primers. Sequenced by immunoSEQ multiplex PCR; TCRdb stores in-frame clones only, minus some. The sample holds roughly 100,000 clones. Study findings and constraints: Earlier findings revealed that most TCR beta V segments proved productive either about 90% or about 30% of the time.

This CDR3 has 15 residues. Looked up from germline, CDR1 is LNHDA and CDR2 is SQIVND (reference sequence). The V end was cut by 4 bases, the J end by 3 bases, with 15 bases between. Concerning this clone itself: As yet, its antigen is unknown.

This rearrangement joins TRBV19 to TRBJ1-1; D is possibly TRBD1 (5 bases). Sequences were obtained from PBMCs. The sequence was collected from a woman in her twenties or thirties in good health and CMV-seronegative. CDR3 coding DNA: TGTGCCAGTAGTAGGGGCGTATTTTGGTACACTGAAGCTTTCTTT. Protein product: CASSRGVFWYTEAFF.